Listed below are T cell receptor beta chains from one sample, sequenced in a study of CXCR3-negative and CXCR3-positive naive CD8 T cells. One entry per CDR3 protein, without DNA, is what TCRdb gives after re-calling the 5' RACE reads. The listing contains around 81,000 distinct CDR3 sequences. Specimen: naive CXCR3- CD8+ T cells from blood. The receptors were gathered from a human donor in good health. Some clones in this sample may be carry-over from other donors' samples. CDR3s include the opening cysteine and the closing phenylalanine or tryptophan.

v_gene	j_gene	CDR3aa
TRBV16	TRBJ2-5	CASSQTAYQETQYF
TRBV29-1	TRBJ2-3	CSVEGSEDSYTDTQYF
TRBV7-3	TRBJ1-6	CASSSGHRSSPLHF
TRBV20-1	TRBJ2-1	CSARTSGGYNEQFF
TRBV7-9	TRBJ2-7	CASSPGPTSWYEQYF
TRBV24-1	TRBJ2-1	CATRAAGGRNEQFF
TRBV25-1	TRBJ2-4	CASSDWGLNADIQYF
TRBV29-1	TRBJ2-1	CSVEATSRYNEQFF
TRBV29-1	TRBJ2-7	CSVEEQGYEQYF
TRBV4-1	TRBJ2-7	CASKTLRGSYEQYF
TRBV27	TRBJ2-7	CASSLLSGLIYEQYF
TRBV29-1	TRBJ1-2	CSIRDDYGYTF
TRBV7-9	TRBJ1-1	CASSHRGVTEAFF
TRBV7-3	TRBJ2-1	CASSFRQGVGNEQFF
TRBV28	TRBJ2-1	CATLQREGDEQFF
TRBV15	TRBJ1-2	CATSRPGRNYGYTF
TRBV29-1	TRBJ2-2	CSVVLANTGELFF